These 13 T cell receptor beta chains originate from one sample sequenced in a study of cytomegalovirus exposure and HLA in healthy donors. This PCR relied on a set of 60 Vbeta primers and 13 Jbeta primers. Clones were read by immunoSEQ multiplex PCR, and TCRdb kept only the in-frame ones, dropping some. The data contain more than 45,000 clones, about 82% of them seen just once; the ten biggest clones take up roughly 1.4%. The sequenced sample consisted of PBMCs. The receptor source for this set is a man aged 30-40 years in good health and CMV-seronegative.

This clone was counted between two and nine times. The chain couples TRBV18 to TRBJ1-3; D not certain. Looked up from germline, CDR1 is KGHSH and CDR2 is LQKENI. Trimming took 1 base from V and 1 from J, leaving 8 bases between them. The CDR3 contains 15 residues. CDR3 region: CASSPQEPSGNTIYF. The CDR3 DNA reads TGTGCCAGCTCACCACAGGAGCCTTCTGGAAACACCATATATTTT.

About this clone itself: An end of the junction differs from the germline gene, which may be a read error. The gene calls are TRBV9 and TRBJ2-7, with 7 bases lining up with TRBD2. Germline CDR1 reads SGDLS; CDR2 reads YYNGEE. This CDR3 has 10 amino acids. DNA of the CDR3: TGTGCCAGCAGCGCGCCCGGGGGGAACTTC. It yields the protein CASSAPGGNF.

The chain recombines TRBV19 with TRBJ2-7; TRBD2 aligns across 12 bases. This CDR3 has 13 amino acids. After removal of 7 bases from V and 5 bases from J, the junction contained 3 bases not matched to a gene. Germline V gene lookup returns CDR1 LNHDA and CDR2 SQIVND (reference sequence). CDR3 in DNA: TGTGCCAGTAACCTAGCGGGAGGGAACGAGCAGTACTTC. This sequence encodes CASNLAGGNEQYF.

The chain combines TRBV28 with TRBJ2-1; TRBD2 might be the D (6 bases). Germline lookup yields CDR1 MDHEN and CDR2 SYDVKM. Trimming took off 5 bases at V and 5 bases at J, with 19 bases between the two ends. The CDR3 is 16 amino acids. The CDR3 loop reads CASSALPGLVNNEQFF. DNA of the CDR3: TGTGCCAGCAGTGCCTTACCGGGACTGGTTAACAATGAGCAGTTCTTC. The entire variable domain, with the rest obtained from reference TRBV28 and TRBJ2-1, is as follows: DVKVTQSSRYLVKRTGEKVFLECVQDMDHENMFWYRQDPGLGLRLIYFSYDVKMKEKGDIPEGYSVSREKKERFSLILESASTNQTSMYLCASSALPGLVNNEQFFGPGTRLTVL.

V gene TRBV5-3 combines with J gene TRBJ1-2; TRBD1 matches at 10 bases. TRBV5-3 is assigned to the ORF class and has an uncertain function. With 4 bases clipped from V and 4 bases from J, the junction kept 10 bases outside the gene matches. The CDR3 totals 16 residues. CDR3 in DNA: TGTGCCAGAAGCGGGGGACAGGGGAGAACTCCCTATGGCTACACCTTC. Residues: CARSGGQGRTPYGYTF.

This clone occurred once. V usage is TRBV7-2 and J usage is TRBJ2-7; 12 bases line up with TRBD2. Looked up from germline, CDR1 is SGHTA and CDR2 is FQGNSA. The ends lost 1 base at V and 3 bases at J; junction bases unmatched: 4. The CDR3 extends over 16 amino acids. CDR3 amino acids: CASSLGLAGAIYEQYF. The CDR3 coding sequence is TGTGCCAGCAGCTTAGGACTAGCGGGGGCTATCTACGAGCAGTACTTC.

Here the CDR3 reads CASSPLPTGNYEQYF. DNA of the CDR3: TGTGCCAGCTCACCCTTACCGACAGGGAACTACGAGCAGTACTTC. The chain joins TRBV18 to TRBJ2-7; 7 bases align to TRBD1. The CDR3 is 15 amino acids. V dropped 3 bases and J dropped 3; count of bases not matched to a gene: 8. Germline V CDR1 and CDR2: KGHSH, LQKENI.

The gene calls are TRBV6-1 and TRBJ2-3; D gene uncertain. Germline CDR1 and CDR2: MNHNS and SASEGT. The length of the CDR3 is 13 residues. V was shortened by 1 base and J by 4 bases, with 6 bases between the two germline ends. CDR3: CASSEVRADTQYF. DNA of the CDR3: TGTGCCAGCAGTGAAGTGCGAGCAGATACGCAGTATTTT.

This sequence joins TRBV7-2 and TRBJ2-6; no reliable D call. CDR1 and CDR2 from the germline V gene are SGHTA and FQGNSA. This CDR3 has 14 residues. The ends were cut back, 5 bases at V and 0 bases at J, with 5 bases in the middle. The CDR3 nucleotides read TGTGCCAGCAGCCTGAGCTCTGGGGCCAACGTCCTGACTTTC. Its translation: CASSLSSGANVLTF.

The CDR3 DNA reads TGTGCCAGCAGCCCCAGGGACAGGGGTACTGAAGCTTTCTTT. Residues: CASSPRDRGTEAFF. The chain links TRBV7-2 to TRBJ1-1; 10 nucleotides line up with TRBD1. The CDR3 sequence is 14 residues long. CDR1 is SGHTA, CDR2 FQGNSA, per germline. Losses at the gene ends were 5 bases for V and 5 bases for J; bases not matched to a gene: 5. The whole variable domain, remainder taken from reference TRBV7-2 and TRBJ1-1, is GAGVSQSPSNKVTEKGKDVELRCDPISGHTALYWYRQSLGQGLEFLIYFQGNSAPDKSGLPSDRFSAERTGGSVSTLTIQRTQQEDSAVYLCASSPRDRGTEAFFGQGTRLTVV.

V is TRBV4-3 and J is TRBJ2-7; unclear D gene. V was shortened by 0 bases and J by 2 bases, with 8 bases between the two germline ends. Germline values: CDR1 LGHNA, CDR2 YSLEER. The CDR3 runs 14 residues. The CDR3: CASSQEIATYEQYF. As DNA, the CDR3 is TGCGCCAGCAGCCAAGAGATAGCCACCTACGAGCAGTACTTC.

The chain has TRBV27 and TRBJ1-6, with D perhaps TRBD1 (6 bases). The CDR3 is made up of 15 amino acids. Trimming left V 0 bases short and J 7 bases short, with 10 bases between. Germline V gene lookup returns CDR1 MNHEY and CDR2 SMNVEV (reference sequence). The CDR3 DNA is TGTGCCAGCAGTTTATCGGACCAGGGGAATTCACCCCTCCACTTT. This translates into CASSLSDQGNSPLHF.

The chain combines TRBV6-1 with TRBJ1-2; the D gene is possibly TRBD1 (6 bases). In germline, CDR1 is MNHNS, CDR2 SASEGT. CDR3 size: 17 residues. With 1 base removed from V and 8 bases from J, the gap between germline ends came to 23 bases. The CDR3 region is CASSEGAGASREGGYTF. The CDR3 DNA follows: TGTGCCAGCAGTGAAGGGGCAGGGGCCTCCCGGGAGGGCGGCTACACCTTC.